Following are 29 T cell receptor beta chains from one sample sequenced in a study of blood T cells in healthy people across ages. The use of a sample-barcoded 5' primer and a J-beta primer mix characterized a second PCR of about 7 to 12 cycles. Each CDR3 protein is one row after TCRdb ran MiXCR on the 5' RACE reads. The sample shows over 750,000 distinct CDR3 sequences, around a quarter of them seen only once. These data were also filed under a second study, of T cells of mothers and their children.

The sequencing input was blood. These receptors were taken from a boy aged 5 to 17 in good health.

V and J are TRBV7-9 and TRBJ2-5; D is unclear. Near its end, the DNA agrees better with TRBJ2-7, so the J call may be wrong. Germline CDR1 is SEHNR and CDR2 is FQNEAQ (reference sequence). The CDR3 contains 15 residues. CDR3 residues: CASSLVAWGSYEQYF. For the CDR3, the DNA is TGTGCCAGCAGCTTAGTGGCGTGGGGCTCCTACGAGCAGTACTTC.

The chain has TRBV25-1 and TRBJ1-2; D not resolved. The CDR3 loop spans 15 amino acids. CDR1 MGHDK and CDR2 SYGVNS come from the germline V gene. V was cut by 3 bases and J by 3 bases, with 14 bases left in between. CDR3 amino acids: CASSDFADEDYGYTF. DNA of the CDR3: TGTGCCAGCAGTGACTTTGCGGACGAGGACTATGGCTACACCTTC.

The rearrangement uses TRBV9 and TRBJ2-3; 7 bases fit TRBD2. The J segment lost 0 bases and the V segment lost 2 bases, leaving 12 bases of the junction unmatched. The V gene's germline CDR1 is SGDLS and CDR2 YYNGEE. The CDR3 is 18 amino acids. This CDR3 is CASSVHPASGTSTDTQYF. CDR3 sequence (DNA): TGTGCCAGCAGCGTCCACCCGGCTAGCGGAACTAGCACAGATACGCAGTATTTT.

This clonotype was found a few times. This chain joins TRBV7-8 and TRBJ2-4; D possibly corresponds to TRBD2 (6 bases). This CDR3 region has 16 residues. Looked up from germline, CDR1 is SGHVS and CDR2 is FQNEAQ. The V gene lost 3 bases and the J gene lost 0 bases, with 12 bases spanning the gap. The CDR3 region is CASSFSGPLAKNIQYF. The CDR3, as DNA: TGTGCCAGCAGCTTTAGCGGACCTCTAGCCAAAAACATTCAGTACTTC. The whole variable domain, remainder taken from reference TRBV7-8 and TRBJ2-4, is GAGVSQSPRYKVAKRGQDVALRCDPISGHVSLFWYQQALGQGPEFLTYFQNEAQLDKSGLPSDRFFAERPEGSVSTLKIQRTQQEDSAVYLCASSFSGPLAKNIQYFGAGTRLSVL.

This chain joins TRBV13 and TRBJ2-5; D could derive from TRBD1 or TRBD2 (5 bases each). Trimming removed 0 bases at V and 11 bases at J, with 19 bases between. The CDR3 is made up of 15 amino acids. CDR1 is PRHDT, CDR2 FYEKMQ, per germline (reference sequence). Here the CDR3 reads CASSLGPGRGDEQYF. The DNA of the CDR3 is TGTGCCAGCAGCTTAGGGCCTGGTAGAGGGGATGAGCAGTACTTC.

For the CDR3, the DNA is TGTGCCAGCAGCCTCGACGGGCACTACGAGCAGTACTTC. This translates into CASSLDGHYEQYF. The chain couples TRBV7-8 to TRBJ2-7; D ambiguous. This CDR3 is 13 amino acids long. Germline V gives CDR1 SGHVS, CDR2 FQNEAQ. V lost 5 bases and J 3 bases, leaving 11 bases between the germline ends.

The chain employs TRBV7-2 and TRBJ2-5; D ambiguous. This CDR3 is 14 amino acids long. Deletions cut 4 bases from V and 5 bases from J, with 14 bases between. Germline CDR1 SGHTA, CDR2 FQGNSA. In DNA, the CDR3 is TGTGCCAGCAGCTCGAATCGGGCGGCGGAGACCCAGTACTTC. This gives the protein CASSSNRAAETQYF.

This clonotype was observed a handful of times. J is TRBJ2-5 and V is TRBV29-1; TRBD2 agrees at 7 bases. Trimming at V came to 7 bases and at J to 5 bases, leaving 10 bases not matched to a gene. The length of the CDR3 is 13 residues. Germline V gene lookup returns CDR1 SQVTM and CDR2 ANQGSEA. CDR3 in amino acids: CSAWGGIWETQYF. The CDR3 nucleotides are TGCAGCGCCTGGGGGGGAATTTGGGAGACCCAGTACTTC.

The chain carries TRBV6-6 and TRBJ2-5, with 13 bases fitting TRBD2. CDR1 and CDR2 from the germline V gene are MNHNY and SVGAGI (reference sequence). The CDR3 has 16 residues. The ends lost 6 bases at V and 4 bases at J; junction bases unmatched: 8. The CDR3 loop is CASRWTSGGGGETQYF. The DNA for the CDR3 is TGTGCCAGCAGGTGGACTAGCGGGGGAGGCGGAGAGACCCAGTACTTC.

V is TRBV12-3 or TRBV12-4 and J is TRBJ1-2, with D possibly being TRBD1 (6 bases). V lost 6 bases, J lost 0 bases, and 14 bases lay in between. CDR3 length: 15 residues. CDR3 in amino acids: CASRGGQQANYGYTF. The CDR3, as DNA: TGTGCCAGCAGGGGGGGACAACAAGCTAACTATGGCTACACCTTC.

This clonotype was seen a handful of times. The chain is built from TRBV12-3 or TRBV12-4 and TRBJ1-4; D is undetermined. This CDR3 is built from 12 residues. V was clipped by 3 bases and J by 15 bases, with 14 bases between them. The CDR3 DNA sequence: TGTGCCAGCAGTTTGGGGATGGAGGGAATGTTTTTT. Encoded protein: CASSLGMEGMFF.

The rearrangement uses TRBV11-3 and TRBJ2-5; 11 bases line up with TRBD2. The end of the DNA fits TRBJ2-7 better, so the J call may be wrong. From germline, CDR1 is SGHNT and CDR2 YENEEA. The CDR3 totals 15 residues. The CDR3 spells CASSFRLAGFDEQYF. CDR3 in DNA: TGTGCCAGCAGCTTCAGACTAGCGGGATTTGACGAGCAGTACTTC.

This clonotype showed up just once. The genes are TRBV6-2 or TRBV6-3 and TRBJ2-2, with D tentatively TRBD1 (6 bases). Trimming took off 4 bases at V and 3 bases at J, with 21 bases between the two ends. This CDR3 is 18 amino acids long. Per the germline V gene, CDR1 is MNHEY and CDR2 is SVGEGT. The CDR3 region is CASSLGKGVSFDTGELFF. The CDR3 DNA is TGTGCCAGCAGTTTGGGGAAGGGGGTTTCTTTCGACACCGGGGAGCTGTTTTTT.

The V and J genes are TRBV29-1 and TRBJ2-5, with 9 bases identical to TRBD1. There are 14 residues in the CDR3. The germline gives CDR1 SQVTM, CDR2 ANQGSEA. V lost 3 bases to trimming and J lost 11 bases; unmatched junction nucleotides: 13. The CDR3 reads CSVEGQGDVWEQYF. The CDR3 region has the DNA TGCAGCGTTGAGGGACAGGGAGACGTCTGGGAGCAGTACTTC.

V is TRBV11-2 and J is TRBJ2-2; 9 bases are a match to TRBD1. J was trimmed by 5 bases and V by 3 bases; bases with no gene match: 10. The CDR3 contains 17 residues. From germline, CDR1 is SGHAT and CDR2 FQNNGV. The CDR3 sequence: CASSLHLGTGWTGELFF. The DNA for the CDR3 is TGTGCCAGCAGCTTGCATCTCGGGACAGGGTGGACCGGGGAGCTGTTTTTT.

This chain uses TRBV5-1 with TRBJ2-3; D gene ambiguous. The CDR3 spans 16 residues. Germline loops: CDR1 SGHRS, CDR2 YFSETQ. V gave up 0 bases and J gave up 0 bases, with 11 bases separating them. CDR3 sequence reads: CASSLENSPSTDTQYF. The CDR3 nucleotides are TGCGCCAGCAGCTTGGAAAATAGTCCAAGCACAGATACGCAGTATTTT.

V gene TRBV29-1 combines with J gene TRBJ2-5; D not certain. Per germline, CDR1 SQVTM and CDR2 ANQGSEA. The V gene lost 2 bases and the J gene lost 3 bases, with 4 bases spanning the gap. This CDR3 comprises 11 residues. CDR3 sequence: CSVEREETQYF. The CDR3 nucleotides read TGCAGCGTTGAAAGGGAAGAGACCCAGTACTTC.

CDR3 DNA: TGTGCCAGCAGTGAGACAGGCTCCGGGAGCTATGGCTACACCTTC. It translates to CASSETGSGSYGYTF. The J gene is TRBJ1-2, the V gene TRBV6-1, with TRBD1 as a possible D gene (6 bases). Per germline, CDR1 MNHNS and CDR2 SASEGT. The CDR3 loop spans 15 amino acids. V lost 3 bases and J 4 bases, leaving 15 bases between the germline ends.

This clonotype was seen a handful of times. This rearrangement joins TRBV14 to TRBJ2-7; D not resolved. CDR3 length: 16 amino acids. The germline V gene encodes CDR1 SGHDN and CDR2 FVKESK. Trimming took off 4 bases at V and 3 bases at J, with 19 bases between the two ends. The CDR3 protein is CASSPWPGPSDYEQYF. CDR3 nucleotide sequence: TGTGCCAGCAGCCCCTGGCCAGGACCCTCCGACTACGAGCAGTACTTC.

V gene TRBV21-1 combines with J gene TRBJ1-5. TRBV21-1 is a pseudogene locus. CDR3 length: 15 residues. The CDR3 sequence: CASSKDREVDLAQHF. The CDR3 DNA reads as TGTGCCAGCAGCAAAGATAGGGAGGTCGATCTCGCCCAGCATTTT.

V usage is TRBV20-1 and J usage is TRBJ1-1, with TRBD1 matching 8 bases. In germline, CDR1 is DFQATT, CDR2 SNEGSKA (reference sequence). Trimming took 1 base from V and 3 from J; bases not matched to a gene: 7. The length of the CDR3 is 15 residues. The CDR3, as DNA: TGCAGTGCTAGAGGCTTGGACAGGGATTACACTGAAGCTTTCTTT. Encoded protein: CSARGLDRDYTEAFF.

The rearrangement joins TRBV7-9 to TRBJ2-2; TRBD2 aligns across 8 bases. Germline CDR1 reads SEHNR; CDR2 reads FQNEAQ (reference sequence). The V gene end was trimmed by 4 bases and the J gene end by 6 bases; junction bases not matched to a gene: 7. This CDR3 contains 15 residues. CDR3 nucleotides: TGTGCCAGCAGCTACCCCGGGACTAGGGCCGGGGAGCTGTTTTTT. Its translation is CASSYPGTRAGELFF.

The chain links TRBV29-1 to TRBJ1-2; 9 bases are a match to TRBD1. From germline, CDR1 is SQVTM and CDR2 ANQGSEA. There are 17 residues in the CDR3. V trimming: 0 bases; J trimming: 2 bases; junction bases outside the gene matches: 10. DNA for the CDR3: TGCAGCGTTGAAGACTTCCACGGACAGGGGCTGAACTATGGCTACACCTTC. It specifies CSVEDFHGQGLNYGYTF.

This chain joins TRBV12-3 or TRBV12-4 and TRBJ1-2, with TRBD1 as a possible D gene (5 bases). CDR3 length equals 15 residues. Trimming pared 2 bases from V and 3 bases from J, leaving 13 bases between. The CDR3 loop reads CASSLLDNHDYGYTF. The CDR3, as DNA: TGTGCCAGCAGTTTATTGGACAACCATGACTATGGCTACACCTTC.

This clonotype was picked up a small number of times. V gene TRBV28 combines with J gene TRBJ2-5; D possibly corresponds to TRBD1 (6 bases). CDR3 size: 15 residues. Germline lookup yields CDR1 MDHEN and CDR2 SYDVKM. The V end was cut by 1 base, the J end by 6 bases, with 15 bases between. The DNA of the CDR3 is TGTGCCAGCAGTTTATCTTTACAGGGTGGGCAGACCCAGTACTTC. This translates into CASSLSLQGGQTQYF.

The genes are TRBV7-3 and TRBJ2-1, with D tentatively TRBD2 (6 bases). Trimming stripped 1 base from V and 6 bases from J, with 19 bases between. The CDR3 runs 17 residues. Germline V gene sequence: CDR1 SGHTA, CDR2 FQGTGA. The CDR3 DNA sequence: TGTGCCAGCAGCTTAATCGTTGGCGGGAAGGGTTTCAATGAGCAGTTCTTC. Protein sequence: CASSLIVGGKGFNEQFF.

The CDR3 here is CATSEIVAGELFF. The DNA of the CDR3 is TGTGCCACCAGTGAGATCGTCGCTGGGGAGCTGTTTTTT. The chain combines TRBV24-1 with TRBJ2-2; no firm D call. V gave up 4 bases and J gave up 8 bases, with 10 bases separating them. The germline V gene encodes CDR1 KGHDR and CDR2 SFDVKD. This CDR3 spans 13 amino acids.

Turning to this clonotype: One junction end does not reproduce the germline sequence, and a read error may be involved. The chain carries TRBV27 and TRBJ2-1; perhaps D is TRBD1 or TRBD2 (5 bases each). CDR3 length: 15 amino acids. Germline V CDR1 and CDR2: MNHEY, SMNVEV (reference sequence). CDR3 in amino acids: CASSLAAGSGNEQLF. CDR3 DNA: TGTGCCAGCAGTTTGGCGGCAGGGAGTGGGAATGAGCAGCTCTTC.

The CDR3 DNA is TGTGCCATCAGTGAGTCGGGAGGGGGCCGGGAGACCCAGTACTTC. As protein: CAISESGGGRETQYF. V is TRBV10-3 and J is TRBJ2-5, with D possibly being TRBD1 or TRBD2 (7 bases each). The CDR3 totals 15 residues. Trimming cost V 0 bases and J 5 bases, with 13 bases left between them. CDR1 ENHRY and CDR2 SYGVKD come from the germline V gene.